This TCR beta chain emerged from a study of CD4 T cells in relation to SARS-CoV-2 and coronaviruses listed by TCRdb under 2021. General notes on the study: In the ViraFEST assay, PBMCs were grown with antigen for nine to eleven days, and TCR beta CDR3s were then sequenced to identify antigen-specific clonal expansions. The Adaptive Biotechnologies TCR-sequencing kit was used to sequence samples from a few pre-COVID donors and the naive versus memory experiments, while other data came from Illumina-based sequencing. An HIV-1 Nef peptide pool or a no-peptide culture served as the negative reference condition. Expansion assays from other donors in the study were sequenced with a different, Illumina-based TCR-beta assay. The study assessed, at the TCR clonotype level, memory CD4+ T cell crossreactivity between SARS-CoV-2 and common cold coronavirus spike proteins. HLA restriction was mapped for shared crossreactive spike epitopes using patient-derived lymphoblastoid cell lines. Beyond this particular receptor, the publication reports: No donor contributed both pre-pandemic and post-infection samples, which limited tracing the source of pre-existing responses. The study was constrained by small numbers of patients and of tested TCRs. Significantly weaker SARS-CoV-2-driven expansion was shown by crossreactive clones than by monoreactive clones, consistent with antigenic imprinting. About 65% of donors had memory CD4+ clonotypes that crossrecognized SARS-CoV-2 and at least one common cold coronavirus spike. Crossreactivity analysis was centred on spike protein, so crossreactivity against other viral proteins was not assessed.

CD4+ T cells from unexposed donors were collected before the COVID-19 pandemic (2011-2018). After around 10 days of culture, CD4+ T cells were isolated with the EasySep CD4+ T cell isolation kit. As far as cell numbers permitted, CD4+ T cells from unexposed donors were tested for reactivity against SARS-CoV-2 S and N as well as four spike pools from common cold coronaviruses. Two million PBMCs per well were cultured in IMDM with approximately 5% human AB serum and around 10 IU/ml IL-2. Half of the culture medium was replaced with fresh IL-2-containing medium on days 3 and 7. In general, every peptide culture condition was set up in three replicate wells. Leukapheresis product for the unexposed donors was bought commercially. PBMCs were isolated from leukapheresis product or whole blood by Ficoll-Paque PLUS gradient centrifugation. The PBMCs went either fresh into the expansion assay or into cryopreservation at -140 degrees C. The QIAamp Micro DNA Kit was used to extract genomic DNA from the CD4+ T cells.

As for this clone: The antigen this receptor binds is unknown. No clone much larger than this one lies a single base away; base qualities are absent.

The library was made by the immunoSEQ multiplex PCR assay. From the authors' description of their analysis: During preprocessing, nonproductive sequences were removed, along with CDR3s that did not begin with C, did not end with F or W, or were shorter than 7 amino acids. The MANAFEST web app identified antigen-specific clonotypes based on expansion compared with the reference and other culture wells. A clone was considered positive if the clone showed significant expansion compared with the reference culture in 2 of 3 replicate wells at an FDR below 0.05. Positive clones also required significant expansion versus all other tandem wells and an odds ratio above 5. After three terminal residues were trimmed from each end, CDR3 homology was quantified as pairwise Levenshtein distance using the stringdist R package. Here the immuneACCESS table is served through TCRdb, limited to in-frame sequences with V and J called. Missing clones are a known gap in these copies; in checked studies unresolved V genes cover under half, and the rest lacks a known reason. For V, J and clone size, that table is used; D and trimming come from the DNA. In all, the sample holds 20,000 to 30,000 clones, and more than 60% of those were seen once. The ten largest make up around 9.3% of the sample.

Sequenced input: CD4+ T cells from PBMCs, cultured in vitro. The receptor's source is a human donor in good health.

CDR3 reads: CASSEGWGTEAFF. The DNA is as follows: TGTGCCAGCAGTGAGGGGTGGGGCACTGAAGCTTTCTTT. The chain was built from TRBV6-1 and TRBJ1-1; the D segment cannot be called with confidence. Spanning cysteine to phenylalanine, the CDR3 consists of 13 amino acids. The kept DNA is CDR3 alone, 39 bases in frame from the first base. Between the V and J ends, shortened by 3 bases and 4 bases respectively, the junction contains 9 bases. The germline V gene specifies MNHNS as CDR1 and SASEGT as CDR2.